The clone carrying this T cell receptor (beta chain) was seen at least ten times. Germline V lookup: CDR1 DFQATT, CDR2 SNEGSKA (reference sequence). The CDR3 is 15 residues long. Germline trimming cut 3 bases from V and 1 base from J; bases unmatched to any gene: 4. Regarding time point: newly diagnosed GD, antithyroid drugs for less than 3 months. From PBMCs, RNA was extracted and then used to make the TCR library. This entry belongs to a study of regulatory T cells in long-lasting Graves disease. Study overall: Newly diagnosed Graves' patients had under 3 months of antithyroid drugs.

Construction of the TCR beta libraries employed iRepertoire HTBI primers in conjunction with Arm-PCR of CDR3 regions. TCRdb called the multiplex PCR reads again in MiXCR, with one record for every CDR3 protein. The sample carries about 440,000 distinct CDR3 sequences, about 15% recorded once. These data are also associated with another study on T cells in Graves' hyperthyroidism and ophthalmopathy. That paper adds: The HTBI primer set was used in a first-round RT-PCR of the TCR CDR3.

This TCR came from a woman in her 30s with Graves disease. This chain connects TRBV20-1 to TRBJ1-2, with TRBD1 matching over 11 bases. The sequencing here drew on peripheral blood mononuclear cells (PBMCs), taken at new diagnosis, from a patient treated with antithyroid drugs. CDR3 sequence reads: CSASGDRGNNYGYTF. The CDR3 bases are TGCAGTGCTAGTGGGGACAGGGGGAATAACTATGGCTACACCTTC.